This note documents a single TCR beta chain sequence. This entry comes from a study of beta chain features in type 1 diabetes. Sorting that relied on CD45RO/CCR7/CD25/CD127/CD95/CD27 yielded CD4+ naive, central memory, regulatory and stem cell-like memory cells. Each sorted population was over 95% pure. Sequenced material consisted of expressed TCRB transcripts (all of the isolated RNA was reverse transcribed). Here immunoSEQ multiplex PCR was the method, and the copy in TCRdb shows in-frame clones only, minus some. The sample has hundreds of thousands of clones; approximately 14% are singletons. This CDR3 spans 14 amino acids. The V gene lost 3 bases and the J gene lost 6 bases, with 15 bases spanning the gap. CDR1 is SEHNR and CDR2 is FQNEAQ in the germline V gene (reference sequence).

Sequenced material: naive CD4+ T cells from blood. The receptor was derived from a man under 40 in good health. The rearrangement uses TRBV7-9 and TRBJ2-7; D ambiguous. CDR3 loop: CASSLLPSSAEQYF. In DNA, the CDR3 is TGTGCCAGCAGCTTGCTCCCGTCATCGGCCGAGCAGTACTTC.